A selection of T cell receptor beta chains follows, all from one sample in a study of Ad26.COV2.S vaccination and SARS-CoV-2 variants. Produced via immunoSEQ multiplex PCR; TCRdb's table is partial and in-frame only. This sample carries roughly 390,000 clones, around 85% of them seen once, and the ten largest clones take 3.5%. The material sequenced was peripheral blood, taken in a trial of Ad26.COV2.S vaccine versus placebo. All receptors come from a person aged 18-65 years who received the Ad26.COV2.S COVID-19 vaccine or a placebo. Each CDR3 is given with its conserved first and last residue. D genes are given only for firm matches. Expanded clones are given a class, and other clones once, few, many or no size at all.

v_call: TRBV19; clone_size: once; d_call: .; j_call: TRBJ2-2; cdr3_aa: CASSIDGVAVGGELFF; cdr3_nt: TGTGCCAGTAGTATAGATGGTGTGGCCGTTGGCGGGGAGCTGTTTTTT
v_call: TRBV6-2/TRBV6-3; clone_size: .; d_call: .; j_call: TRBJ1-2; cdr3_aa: CASSTIALGYTF; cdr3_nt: TGTGCCAGCAGTACCATAGCGCTTGGCTACACCTTC
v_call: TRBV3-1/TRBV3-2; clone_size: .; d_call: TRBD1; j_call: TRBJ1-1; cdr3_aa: CASWPGQGHFFF; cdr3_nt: TGTGCCAGCTGGCCGGGACAGGGACATTTTTTCTTT
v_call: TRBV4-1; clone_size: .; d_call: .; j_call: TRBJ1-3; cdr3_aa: CASSQEDRVGGNTIYF; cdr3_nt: TGCGCCAGCAGCCAAGAAGATAGGGTGGGCGGAAACACCATATATTTT
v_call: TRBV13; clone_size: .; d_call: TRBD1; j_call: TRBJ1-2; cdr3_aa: CASSLNRGAYGYTF; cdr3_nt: TGTGCCAGCAGCTTAAACAGGGGGGCCTATGGCTACACCTTC
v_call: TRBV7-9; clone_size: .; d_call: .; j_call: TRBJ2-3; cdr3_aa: CASSLQDRDTDTQYF; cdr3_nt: TGTGCCAGCAGCTTACAGGACAGAGACACAGATACGCAGTATTTT
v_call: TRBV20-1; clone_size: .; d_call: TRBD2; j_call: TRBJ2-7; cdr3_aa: CSASSGGVYEQYF; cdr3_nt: TGCAGTGCTAGTTCCGGGGGGGTCTACGAGCAGTACTTC
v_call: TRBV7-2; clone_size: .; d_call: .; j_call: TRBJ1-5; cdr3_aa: CASSLSSGGAGQPQHF; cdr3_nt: TGTGCCAGCAGCCTTAGTTCTGGGGGTGCGGGTCAGCCCCAGCATTTT
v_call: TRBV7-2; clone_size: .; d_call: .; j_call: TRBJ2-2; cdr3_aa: CASSLALGRAGELFF; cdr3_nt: TGTGCCAGCAGCTTAGCTCTCGGCAGGGCCGGGGAGCTGTTTTTT
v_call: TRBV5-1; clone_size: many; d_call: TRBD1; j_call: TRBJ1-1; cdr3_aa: CASNRDSYPSEAFF; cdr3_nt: TGCGCCAGCAACCGGGACAGTTATCCTTCTGAAGCTTTCTTT
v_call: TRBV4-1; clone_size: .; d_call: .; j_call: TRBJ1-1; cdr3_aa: CASSQEVHADEAFF; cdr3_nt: TGCGCCAGCAGCCAAGAAGTACACGCTGATGAAGCTTTCTTT
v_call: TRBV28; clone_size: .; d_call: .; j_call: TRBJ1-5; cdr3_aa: CASSLGPGSNQPQHF; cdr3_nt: TGTGCCAGCAGTTTGGGGCCCGGTAGCAATCAGCCCCAGCATTTT